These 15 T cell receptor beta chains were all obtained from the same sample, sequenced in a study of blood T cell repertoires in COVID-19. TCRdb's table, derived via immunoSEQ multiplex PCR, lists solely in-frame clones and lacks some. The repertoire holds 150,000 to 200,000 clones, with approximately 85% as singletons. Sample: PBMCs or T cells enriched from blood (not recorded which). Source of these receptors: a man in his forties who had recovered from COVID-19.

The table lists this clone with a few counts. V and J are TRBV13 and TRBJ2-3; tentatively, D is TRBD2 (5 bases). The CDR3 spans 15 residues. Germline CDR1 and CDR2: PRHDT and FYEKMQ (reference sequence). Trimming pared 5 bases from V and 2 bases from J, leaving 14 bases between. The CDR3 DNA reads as TGTGCCAGCAGCCCTCTCGTCCGGGACACAGATACGCAGTATTTT. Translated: CASSPLVRDTDTQYF. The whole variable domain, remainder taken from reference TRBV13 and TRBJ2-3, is AAGVIQSPRHLIKEKRETATLKCYPIPRHDTVYWYQQGPGQDPQFLISFYEKMQSDKGSIPDRFSAQQFSDYHSELNMSSLELGDSALYFCASSPLVRDTDTQYFGPGTRLTVL.

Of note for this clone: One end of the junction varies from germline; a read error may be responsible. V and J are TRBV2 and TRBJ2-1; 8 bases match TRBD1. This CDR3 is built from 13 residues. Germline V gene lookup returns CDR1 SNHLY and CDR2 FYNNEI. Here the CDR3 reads CASREAGTGAQFF. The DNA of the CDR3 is TGTGCCAGCAGAGAAGCCGGGACAGGAGCGCAGTTCTTC. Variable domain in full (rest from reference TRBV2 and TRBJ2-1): EPEVTQTPSHQVTQMGQEVILRCVPISNHLYFYWYRQILGQKVEFLVSFYNNEISEKSEIFDDQFSVERPDGSNFTLKIRSTKLEDSAMYFCASREAGTGAQFFGPGTRLTVL.

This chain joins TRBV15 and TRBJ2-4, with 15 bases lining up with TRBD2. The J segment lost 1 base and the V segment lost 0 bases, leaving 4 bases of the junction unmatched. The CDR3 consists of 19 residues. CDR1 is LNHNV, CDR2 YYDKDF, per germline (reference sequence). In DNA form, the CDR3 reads TGTGCCACCAGCAGAGATTTAGGACTAGCGGGAGGGGCCAAAAACATTCAGTACTTC. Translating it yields CATSRDLGLAGGAKNIQYF.

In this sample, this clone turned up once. For the CDR3, the DNA is TGTGCCAGCAGCTCCCGGACTTATAACACCGGGGAGCTGTTTTTT. Amino acid sequence: CASSSRTYNTGELFF. V usage is TRBV9 and J usage is TRBJ2-2; D possibly corresponds to TRBD2 (5 bases). From germline, CDR1 is SGDLS and CDR2 YYNGEE. V was trimmed by 4 bases and J by 2 bases, leaving 12 bases between them. CDR3 length: 15 residues.

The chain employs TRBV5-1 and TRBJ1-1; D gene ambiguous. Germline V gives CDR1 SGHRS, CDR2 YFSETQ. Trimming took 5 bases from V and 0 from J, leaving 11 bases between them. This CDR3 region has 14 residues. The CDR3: CASSPPRVNTEAFF. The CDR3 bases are TGCGCCAGCAGTCCCCCACGGGTGAACACTGAAGCTTTCTTT.

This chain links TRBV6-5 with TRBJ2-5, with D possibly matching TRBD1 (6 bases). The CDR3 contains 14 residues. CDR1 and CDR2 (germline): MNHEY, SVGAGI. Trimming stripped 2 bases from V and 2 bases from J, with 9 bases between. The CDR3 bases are TGTGCCAGCAGTTACGGCAGGGGTCAAGAGACCCAGTACTTC. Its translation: CASSYGRGQETQYF.

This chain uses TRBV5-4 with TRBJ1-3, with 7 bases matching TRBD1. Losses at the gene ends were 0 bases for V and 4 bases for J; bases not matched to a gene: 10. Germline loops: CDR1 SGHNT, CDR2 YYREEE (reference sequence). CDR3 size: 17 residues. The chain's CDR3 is CASSLATGTLRGNTIYF. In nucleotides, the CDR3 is TGTGCCAGCAGCTTGGCGACAGGGACCTTGAGGGGAAACACCATATATTTT.

In DNA form, the CDR3 reads TGCGCCAGCAGCCAATATAAGGAGGGCAAATCCCAAGAGACCCAGTACTTC. It encodes CASSQYKEGKSQETQYF. The chain uses TRBV4-1 and TRBJ2-5; weak D call: TRBD2 (6 bases). Trimming took off 2 bases at V and 1 base at J, with 17 bases between the two ends. The germline gives CDR1 MGHRA, CDR2 YSYEKL. This CDR3 comprises 17 residues.

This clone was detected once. Written as DNA, the CDR3 is TGTGCCAGCAGCCGGCCCAGGGCAACTAATGAAAAACTGTTTTTT. This encodes CASSRPRATNEKLFF. This chain uses TRBV28 with TRBJ1-4; D might be TRBD1 (5 bases). The V gene's germline CDR1 is MDHEN and CDR2 SYDVKM. CDR3 length equals 15 residues. Deletions cut 6 bases from V and 0 bases from J, with 11 bases between.

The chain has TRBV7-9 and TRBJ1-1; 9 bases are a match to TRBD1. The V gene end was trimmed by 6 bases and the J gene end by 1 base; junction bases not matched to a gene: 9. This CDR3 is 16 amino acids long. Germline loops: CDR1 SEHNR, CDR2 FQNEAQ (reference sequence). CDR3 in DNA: TGTGCCAGCAGTCCTCTAATGACAGGGGGGAACACTGAAGCTTTCTTT. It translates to CASSPLMTGGNTEAFF.

CDR3 nucleotide sequence: TGTGCCAGCAGCCGACGAGCGGGAGGCCCCTACGAGCAGTACTTC. Amino acids: CASSRRAGGPYEQYF. J is TRBJ2-7 and V is TRBV3-1 (or the pseudogene TRBV3-2); 9 positions agree with TRBD2. This CDR3 has 15 amino acids. The V segment lost 4 bases and the J segment 2 bases; nucleotides outside the gene matches: 6. From germline, CDR1 is LGHDT and CDR2 YNNKEL (reference sequence).

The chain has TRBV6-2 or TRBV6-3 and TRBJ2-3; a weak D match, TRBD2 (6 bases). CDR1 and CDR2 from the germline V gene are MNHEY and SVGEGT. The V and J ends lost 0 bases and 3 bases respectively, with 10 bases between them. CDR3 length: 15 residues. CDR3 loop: CASSYSKSGTDTQYF. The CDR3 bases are TGTGCCAGCAGTTACTCGAAGAGCGGGACAGATACGCAGTATTTT.

The CDR3 sequence: CASSQELTSGRGDTQYF. The CDR3 coding sequence is TGCGCCAGCAGCCAAGAACTTACTAGCGGGAGAGGTGATACGCAGTATTTT. The genes are TRBV4-1 and TRBJ2-3; TRBD2 aligns across 11 bases. V lost 0 bases, J lost 6 bases, and 8 bases stayed unmatched. The germline CDR1 and CDR2 sequences are MGHRA and YSYEKL. This CDR3 contains 17 residues.

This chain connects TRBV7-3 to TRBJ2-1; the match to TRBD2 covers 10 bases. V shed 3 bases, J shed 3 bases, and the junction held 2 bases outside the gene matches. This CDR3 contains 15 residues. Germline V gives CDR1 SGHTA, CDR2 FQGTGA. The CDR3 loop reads CASSLLAGDYNEQFF. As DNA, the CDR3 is TGTGCCAGCAGCTTGCTAGCGGGAGACTACAATGAGCAGTTCTTC. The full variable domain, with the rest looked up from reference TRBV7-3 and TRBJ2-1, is GAGVSQTPSNKVTEKGKYVELRCDPISGHTALYWYRQSLGQGPEFLIYFQGTGAADDSGLPNDRFFAVRPEGSVSTLKIQRTERGDSAVYLCASSLLAGDYNEQFFGPGTRLTVL.

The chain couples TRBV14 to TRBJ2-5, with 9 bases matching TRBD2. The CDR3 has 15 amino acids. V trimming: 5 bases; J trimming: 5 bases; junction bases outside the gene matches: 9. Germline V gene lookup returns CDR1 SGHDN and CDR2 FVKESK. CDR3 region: CASSLLVAGVETQYF. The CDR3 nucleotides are TGTGCCAGCAGCTTACTCGTAGCGGGAGTCGAGACCCAGTACTTC.